The 25 T cell receptor beta chains presented below share a single source sample, sequenced in a study of blood T cell repertoires in COVID-19. The repertoire was sequenced with immunoSEQ multiplex PCR; TCRdb's copy has only in-frame clones and lacks some. The table has nearly 250,000 clones, approximately 85% seen once. The material sequenced was PBMCs or T cells enriched from blood (not recorded which). The receptors were gathered from a woman in her fifties or sixties with acute COVID-19.

This chain joins TRBV15 and TRBJ2-5; a possible D gene is TRBD2 (7 bases). This CDR3 contains 20 residues. Germline values: CDR1 LNHNV, CDR2 YYDKDF (reference sequence). V shed 2 bases and J shed 3 bases, with 28 bases lying between them. The CDR3 protein is CATSRTPRGGPPAGEETQYF. The CDR3 DNA reads TGTGCCACCAGCAGAACTCCGAGGGGGGGGCCCCCCGCCGGGGAAGAGACCCAGTACTTC.

V usage is TRBV25-1 and J usage is TRBJ1-1; D remains unclear. This CDR3 region has 13 residues. CDR1 and CDR2 (germline): MGHDK, SYGVNS. V was pared by 4 bases and J by 0 bases, with 6 bases between. The CDR3 region is CASSGAVNTEAFF. For the CDR3, the DNA is TGTGCCAGCAGTGGGGCAGTGAACACTGAAGCTTTCTTT.

This sequence joins TRBV5-6 and TRBJ1-3, with TRBD1 matching 7 bases. This CDR3 region has 13 residues. J was trimmed by 8 bases and V by 4 bases; bases with no gene match: 6. Germline assignment: CDR1 SGHDT and CDR2 YYEEEE. The DNA for the CDR3 is TGTGCCAGCAGCGTCCGTGACAGGGACACCATATATTTT. Protein product: CASSVRDRDTIYF.

The rearrangement joins TRBV10-3 to TRBJ2-1, with 9 positions matching TRBD2. This CDR3 has 14 amino acids. The junction had 5 bases not matched to a gene; V was cut back by 10 bases and J by 1 base. Germline CDR1 ENHRY, CDR2 SYGVKD. CDR3 sequence: CATSSGESYNEQFF. DNA for the CDR3: TGTGCCACCTCTAGCGGGGAGTCCTACAATGAGCAGTTCTTC.

The rearrangement uses TRBV3-1 (or the pseudogene TRBV3-2) and TRBJ1-1; D is unclear. Germline V gene data show CDR1 as LGHDT and CDR2 as YNNKEL (reference sequence). The CDR3 is 12 amino acids. Trimming left V 4 bases short and J 8 bases short, with 11 bases between. CDR3 residues: CASSLHSGEAFF. The CDR3 bases are TGTGCCAGCAGCCTCCATTCGGGAGAAGCTTTCTTT.

J is TRBJ2-3 and V is TRBV2, with 8 bases identical to TRBD1. V gave up 8 bases and J gave up 6 bases; unmatched junction bases: 10. The CDR3 covers 14 residues. CDR1 SNHLY and CDR2 FYNNEI come from the germline V gene. The DNA for the CDR3 is TGTGCCAGCGCAGGGGGCTTCCTTGAGGATACGCAGTATTTT. Translated: CASAGGFLEDTQYF. Based on the CDR3 plus reference TRBV2 and TRBJ2-3, the full variable domain is EPEVTQTPSHQVTQMGQEVILRCVPISNHLYFYWYRQILGQKVEFLVSFYNNEISEKSEIFDDQFSVERPDGSNFTLKIRSTKLEDSAMYFCASAGGFLEDTQYFGPGTRLTVL.

This clone was detected only once. The chain links TRBV6-2 or TRBV6-3 to TRBJ1-4; tentative D call: TRBD1 (6 bases). The CDR3 runs 13 residues. The ends were cut back, 5 bases at V and 11 bases at J, with 15 bases in the middle. The germline gives CDR1 MNHEY, CDR2 SVGEGT. In DNA, the CDR3 is TGTGCCAGCAGTGGATTCACAGGGACGAAACTGTTTTTT. This codes for CASSGFTGTKLFF.

The chain couples TRBV7-9 to TRBJ1-2; D call uncertain. Germline V gene lookup returns CDR1 SEHNR and CDR2 FQNEAQ (reference sequence). Trimming left V 3 bases short and J 1 base short, with 9 bases between. There are 14 residues in the CDR3. DNA for the CDR3: TGTGCCAGCAGCTTCCCTGACTATAACTATGGCTACACCTTC. Its translation: CASSFPDYNYGYTF.

The V and J genes are TRBV18 and TRBJ1-2; 7 nucleotides match TRBD1. The CDR3 loop spans 14 amino acids. Germline V gene data show CDR1 as KGHSH and CDR2 as LQKENI. The V segment lost 3 bases and the J segment 3 bases; nucleotides outside the gene matches: 4. CDR3 region: CASSPSGTDYGYTF. CDR3 nucleotides: TGTGCCAGCTCACCTTCCGGGACAGACTATGGCTACACCTTC.

The gene calls are TRBV20-1 and TRBJ1-1, with D unresolved. Trimming shortened V by 0 bases and J by 9 bases, and 8 bases separated the two germline ends. Germline loops: CDR1 DFQATT, CDR2 SNEGSKA (reference sequence). The CDR3 sequence is 11 residues long. CDR3 sequence (DNA): TGCAGTGCTAGAGAACGGGAAAAAGCTTTCTTT. Translation gives CSAREREKAFF.

The chain couples TRBV9 to TRBJ2-2; 8 positions agree with TRBD1. Germline CDR1 and CDR2: SGDLS and YYNGEE. This CDR3 region has 15 residues. The trim removed 6 bases at V and 8 bases at J, leaving 12 bases unmatched. The CDR3 nucleotides are TGTGCCAGCACCCAGCACCCAGGGGGCGCGGGGGAGCTGTTTTTT. As protein: CASTQHPGGAGELFF.

The chain combines TRBV11-2 with TRBJ2-2, with 11 bases that match TRBD2. This CDR3 has 15 amino acids. J lost 5 bases, V lost 4 bases, and 3 bases had no gene match. Germline V lookup: CDR1 SGHAT, CDR2 FQNNGV. CDR3 in DNA: TGTGCCAGCAGCTATGGACTAGCGGGTACCGGGGAGCTGTTTTTT. This sequence encodes CASSYGLAGTGELFF.

The rearrangement links TRBV7-9 to TRBJ1-5; D is possibly TRBD1 (6 bases). Germline V CDR1 and CDR2: SEHNR, FQNEAQ (reference sequence). The ends were cut back, 5 bases at V and 6 bases at J, with 14 bases in the middle. The CDR3 consists of 14 residues. The CDR3, as DNA: TGTGCCAGCAGCGGGCTTGGACAGTTTCAGCCCCAGCATTTT. Its protein is CASSGLGQFQPQHF.

CDR3 DNA sequence: TGTGCCAGCAGCTTAGCGCCTGCAGTCTCCTACGAGCAGTACTTC. Encoded protein: CASSLAPAVSYEQYF. V is TRBV7-2 and J is TRBJ2-7, with D hard to call. CDR1 and CDR2 (germline): SGHTA, FQGNSA. V was shortened by 0 bases and J by 0 bases, with 9 bases between the two germline ends. CDR3 length equals 15 residues.

V gene TRBV14 combines with J gene TRBJ1-6; D might be TRBD1 (6 bases). Germline V CDR1 and CDR2: SGHDN, FVKESK. The V gene lost 5 bases and the J gene lost 6 bases, with 14 bases spanning the gap. The CDR3 is made up of 15 amino acids. The CDR3 bases are TGTGCCAGCAGCGGTCGACAGGCGCCTAATTCACCCCTCCACTTT. This sequence encodes CASSGRQAPNSPLHF.

This clone was detected only once. V gene TRBV7-3 combines with J gene TRBJ1-3; D is perhaps TRBD1 (6 bases). V lost 8 bases to trimming and J lost 2 bases, with 16 bases between them. CDR3 length: 15 amino acids. Germline V gene sequence: CDR1 SGHTA, CDR2 FQGTGA. CDR3 amino acids: CASPPGTMAGNTIYF. Written as DNA, the CDR3 is TGTGCCAGCCCCCCGGGGACAATGGCTGGAAACACCATATATTTT. The full variable domain, rest sourced from reference TRBV7-3 and TRBJ1-3, is GAGVSQTPSNKVTEKGKYVELRCDPISGHTALYWYRQSLGQGPEFLIYFQGTGAADDSGLPNDRFFAVRPEGSVSTLKIQRTERGDSAVYLCASPPGTMAGNTIYFGEGSWLTVV.

V is TRBV5-1 and J is TRBJ2-1, with D perhaps TRBD1 (5 bases). V lost 3 bases, J lost 7 bases, and 8 bases lay in between. Germline lookup yields CDR1 SGHRS and CDR2 YFSETQ. CDR3 length: 12 residues. The CDR3: CASSYPGNEQFF. CDR3 nucleotides: TGCGCCAGCAGCTATCCAGGGAATGAGCAGTTCTTC. Filled out from reference TRBV5-1 and TRBJ2-1, the complete variable domain reads KAGVTQTPRYLIKTRGQQVTLSCSPISGHRSVSWYQQTPGQGLQFLFEYFSETQRNKGNFPGRFSGRQFSNSRSEMNVSTLELGDSALYLCASSYPGNEQFFGPGTRLTVL.

The chain carries TRBV30 and TRBJ1-2; the match to TRBD1 covers 9 bases. CDR1 is GTSNPN, CDR2 SVGIG, per germline (reference sequence). The V gene end was trimmed by 3 bases and the J gene end by 3 bases; junction bases not matched to a gene: 11. The CDR3 is 16 residues long. CDR3 nucleotides: TGTGCCTGGAGGGGTCCCGGGACAGGGCCTTACTATGGCTACACCTTC. Protein product: CAWRGPGTGPYYGYTF.

V usage is TRBV11-3 and J usage is TRBJ2-1; a weak D match, TRBD2 (5 bases). CDR1 and CDR2 (germline): SGHNT, YENEEA. Trimming shortened V by 3 bases and J by 5 bases, and 5 bases separated the two germline ends. CDR3 length: 12 residues. For the CDR3, the DNA is TGTGCCAGCAGCTTCGGGGACAATGAGCAGTTCTTC. It specifies CASSFGDNEQFF.

The chain has TRBV7-9 and TRBJ1-5, with TRBD1 matching 11 bases. The junction had 6 bases not matched to a gene; V was cut back by 1 base and J by 1 base. Germline V gives CDR1 SEHNR, CDR2 FQNEAQ (reference sequence). There are 18 residues in the CDR3. CDR3 region: CASSLGWGQGESNQPQHF. CDR3 sequence (DNA): TGTGCCAGCAGCTTAGGGTGGGGACAGGGGGAAAGCAATCAGCCCCAGCATTTT.

V gene TRBV10-1 combines with J gene TRBJ1-2; the D gene is possibly TRBD1 (5 bases). The CDR3 runs to 15 residues. Germline V gene lookup returns CDR1 WNHNN and CDR2 SYGVQD (reference sequence). Trimming took off 10 bases at V and 5 bases at J, with 23 bases between the two ends. CDR3 sequence: CANTSDSRDYYGYTF. The CDR3 DNA reads TGCGCCAACACTTCAGACTCCAGGGATTATTATGGCTACACCTTC.

V usage is TRBV10-3 and J usage is TRBJ2-7; TRBD1 matches at 10 bases. Losses at the gene ends were 4 bases for V and 0 bases for J; bases not matched to a gene: 6. Germline V lookup: CDR1 ENHRY, CDR2 SYGVKD. The CDR3 has 16 amino acids. CDR3 protein: CAISAPGQGTSYEQYF. CDR3 nucleotide sequence: TGTGCCATCAGTGCTCCGGGACAGGGGACCTCCTACGAGCAGTACTTC.

V usage is TRBV7-2 and J usage is TRBJ2-3; 8 positions match TRBD2. V shed 1 base and J 2 bases; nucleotides not matched to a gene: 5. Germline V CDR1 and CDR2: SGHTA, FQGNSA. The CDR3 loop spans 16 amino acids. The CDR3 protein is CASSLDGGGFTDTQYF. CDR3 sequence (DNA): TGTGCCAGCAGCTTAGATGGCGGGGGGTTCACAGATACGCAGTATTTT. Variable domain in full (rest from reference TRBV7-2 and TRBJ2-3): GAGVSQSPSNKVTEKGKDVELRCDPISGHTALYWYRQSLGQGLEFLIYFQGNSAPDKSGLPSDRFSAERTGGSVSTLTIQRTQQEDSAVYLCASSLDGGGFTDTQYFGPGTRLTVL.

A few counts support this clone. The chain combines TRBV7-6 with TRBJ2-1; tentatively, D is TRBD2 (5 bases). Germline CDR1 reads SGHVS; CDR2 reads FNYEAQ. Trimming took off 5 bases at V and 7 bases at J, with 21 bases between the two ends. This CDR3 is built from 16 residues. The CDR3 nucleotides read TGTGCCAGCAGCCCGGGATCCGGGCGTCCGGGGAATGAGCAGTTCTTC. Residues: CASSPGSGRPGNEQFF.

V usage is TRBV4-1 and J usage is TRBJ2-5, with unresolved D. Between the trimmed V and J ends, which lost 3 bases and 5 bases, there was a span of 16 bases. The CDR3 runs to 15 residues. CDR1 is MGHRA, CDR2 YSYEKL, per germline. CDR3 sequence: CASSHPGGLSETQYF. CDR3 coding DNA: TGCGCCAGCAGCCATCCGGGTGGGTTGTCGGAGACCCAGTACTTC.